These 18 T cell receptor beta chains share one sample of origin, sequenced in a study of T cell repertoires in cytomegalovirus infection. A single record per CDR3 protein comes from TCRdb applying MiXCR to the reads. Among some 400,000 distinct CDR3 sequences listed, roughly 18% were seen once. Sequenced sample: PBMCs. The receptors derive from a human donor in good health (CMV status not recorded). Some clones in this sample may be carry-over from other donors' samples.

V is TRBV20-1 and J is TRBJ2-3; 16 bases agree with TRBD2. Trimming at V came to 5 bases and at J to 6 bases, leaving 5 bases not matched to a gene. Germline V CDR1 and CDR2: DFQATT, SNEGSKA (reference sequence). There are 15 residues in the CDR3. The CDR3 reads CSALGTSGRGDTQYF. The CDR3 DNA reads TGCAGTGCTCTAGGGACTAGCGGGAGGGGTGATACGCAGTATTTT.

This clonotype was seen a handful of times. J is TRBJ2-7 and V is TRBV7-6; no clear D. V lost 1 base and J lost 4, with 8 bases in between. Germline V gene lookup returns CDR1 SGHVS and CDR2 FNYEAQ. This CDR3 is built from 13 residues. In DNA form, the CDR3 reads TGTGCCAGCAGCTTAGGCCCATTTTACGAGCAGTACTTC. This gives the protein CASSLGPFYEQYF.

In its sample, this clonotype was seen a few times. The CDR3 here is CASSQEFLTDSLYNEQFF. The CDR3 coding sequence is TGCGCCAGCAGCCAAGAATTCCTTACTGATTCCCTCTACAATGAGCAGTTCTTC. The chain joins TRBV4-3 to TRBJ2-1; no firm D call. V shed 0 bases and J shed 3 bases, with 18 bases lying between them. CDR3 size: 18 residues. The germline gives CDR1 LGHNA, CDR2 YSLEER.

The chain has TRBV19 and TRBJ2-1, with 8 bases aligning to TRBD2. The CDR3 loop spans 14 amino acids. The germline CDR1 and CDR2 sequences are LNHDA and SQIVND (reference sequence). Trimming removed 1 base from V and 5 bases from J; junction bases left unmatched: 1. CDR3 nucleotides: TGTGCCAGTAGTATAGCGGGAGGGAACAATGAGCAGTTCTTC. Amino acids: CASSIAGGNNEQFF.

CDR3 amino acids: CASTLGQGGEKLFF. Written as DNA, the CDR3 is TGTGCCAGCACCTTGGGACAGGGTGGAGAAAAACTGTTTTTT. The V and J genes are TRBV2 and TRBJ1-4; 9 positions agree with TRBD1. J lost 8 bases, V lost 7 bases, and 8 bases had no gene match. The CDR3 has 14 amino acids. Germline V gene lookup returns CDR1 SNHLY and CDR2 FYNNEI. Looking up the rest from reference TRBV2 and TRBJ1-4 gives the full variable domain: EPEVTQTPSHQVTQMGQEVILRCVPISNHLYFYWYRQILGQKVEFLVSFYNNEISEKSEIFDDQFSVERPDGSNFTLKIRSTKLEDSAMYFCASTLGQGGEKLFFGSGTQLSVL.

This clonotype was found a few times. This chain connects TRBV19 to TRBJ1-5; D is uncertain. V was cut by 2 bases and J by 3 bases, with 11 bases left in between. The CDR3 has 15 amino acids. Germline CDR1 LNHDA, CDR2 SQIVND (reference sequence). The CDR3 bases are TGTGCCAGTAGTATATATGATCGACCCAATCAGCCCCAGCATTTT. Residues: CASSIYDRPNQPQHF.

The gene calls are TRBV19 and TRBJ2-2; D could derive from TRBD1 or TRBD2 (5 bases each). This CDR3 has 14 residues. The germline V gene has CDR1 LNHDA and CDR2 SQIVND (reference sequence). Trimming left V 7 bases short and J 4 bases short, with 13 bases between. CDR3 sequence: CASTSQGATGELFF. CDR3 nucleotides: TGTGCCAGTACCTCTCAGGGAGCCACCGGGGAGCTGTTTTTT.

V usage is TRBV6-1 and J usage is TRBJ2-5, with 7 bases matching TRBD2. This CDR3 has 15 residues. The V and J ends lost 6 bases and 5 bases, in that order; junction bases with no gene match: 12. Per the germline V gene, CDR1 is MNHNS and CDR2 is SASEGT. CDR3 coding DNA: TGTGCCAGCAGCTCCCGGACTAGTCTGTTGGAGACCCAGTACTTC. Protein: CASSSRTSLLETQYF.

This clonotype appeared many times. This chain uses TRBV28 with TRBJ2-6; D is possibly TRBD1 (6 bases). Germline V gene lookup returns CDR1 MDHEN and CDR2 SYDVKM. The CDR3 contains 18 residues. Trimming removed 1 base from V and 0 bases from J, with 13 bases in between. The CDR3 nucleotides are TGTGCCAGCAGTTTATATCAACAGGGTAGCTCTGGGGCCAACGTCCTGACTTTC. It codes for CASSLYQQGSSGANVLTF.

In its sample, this clonotype was seen a few times. The rearrangement links TRBV2 to TRBJ1-6, with D perhaps matching TRBD1 (5 bases). V dropped 6 bases and J dropped 10 bases, with 16 bases sitting between them. Germline assignment: CDR1 SNHLY and CDR2 FYNNEI. The CDR3 is 14 residues long. This CDR3 reads CASRVNRNGSPLHF. The CDR3 nucleotides are TGTGCCAGCAGGGTCAACAGGAACGGGTCACCCCTCCACTTT.

On this clonotype: This may arise from a read error, as a much more abundant clone is one base away. This chain links TRBV7-2 with TRBJ2-3, with TRBD2 as a possible D gene (5 bases). Germline V gene lookup returns CDR1 SGHTA and CDR2 FQGNSA. CDR3 length: 16 amino acids. Trimming shortened V by 3 bases and J by 5 bases, and 18 bases separated the two germline ends. The CDR3, as DNA: TGTGCCAGCAGCTTCCTGGGCCTAGTGGGGAGAGATACGCAGTATTTT. Its translation: CASSFLGLVGRDTQYF.

This clonotype appeared many times. The genes are TRBV7-8 and TRBJ2-7, with no clear D. Germline values: CDR1 SGHVS, CDR2 FQNEAQ. CDR3 length: 13 residues. V dropped 5 bases and J dropped 2 bases, with 10 bases sitting between them. This CDR3 is CASSGTRTYEQYF. For the CDR3, the DNA is TGTGCCAGCAGCGGTACACGTACCTACGAGCAGTACTTC. The entire variable domain, with the rest obtained from reference TRBV7-8 and TRBJ2-7, is as follows: GAGVSQSPRYKVAKRGQDVALRCDPISGHVSLFWYQQALGQGPEFLTYFQNEAQLDKSGLPSDRFFAERPEGSVSTLKIQRTQQEDSAVYLCASSGTRTYEQYFGPGTRLTVT.

V gene TRBV7-9 combines with J gene TRBJ2-3; 9 nucleotides align to TRBD2. Germline assignment: CDR1 SEHNR and CDR2 FQNEAQ (reference sequence). The junction had 4 bases not matched to a gene; V was cut back by 3 bases and J by 3 bases. The CDR3 sequence is 15 residues long. DNA of the CDR3: TGTGCCAGCAGCTTGACTAGCGGCAGAACAGATACGCAGTATTTT. This gives the protein CASSLTSGRTDTQYF.

This chain uses TRBV7-2 with TRBJ2-5; D perhaps matches TRBD1 (6 bases). CDR1 and CDR2 (germline): SGHTA, FQGNSA. This CDR3 is 15 amino acids long. Trimming shortened V by 5 bases and J by 4 bases, and 17 bases separated the two germline ends. The chain's CDR3 is CASSPRTQGGETQYF. CDR3 bases: TGTGCCAGCAGCCCCAGGACTCAAGGGGGAGAGACCCAGTACTTC.

The chain links TRBV7-2 to TRBJ2-6; D gene ambiguous. The CDR3 is made up of 16 amino acids. Germline-derived CDR1 and CDR2 are SGHTA and FQGNSA. V was trimmed by 5 bases and J by 2 bases, leaving 13 bases between them. This CDR3 is CASSARTVPGANVLTF. CDR3 nucleotide sequence: TGTGCCAGCAGCGCCAGGACCGTTCCTGGGGCCAACGTCCTGACTTTC.

This clonotype came up many times. The chain carries TRBV7-9 and TRBJ2-5, with TRBD1 matching 10 bases. CDR1 SEHNR and CDR2 FQNEAQ come from the germline V gene (reference sequence). Trimming took 5 bases from V and 3 from J; bases not matched to a gene: 3. The CDR3 runs 14 residues. The CDR3 DNA sequence: TGTGCCAGCAGCCCTGGGACAGGGGAAGAGACCCAGTACTTC. Translating it yields CASSPGTGEETQYF.

This clonotype was recorded at least ten times. V gene TRBV7-2 combines with J gene TRBJ2-1; tentatively, D is TRBD1 or TRBD2 (5 bases each). This CDR3 contains 14 residues. Germline CDR1 and CDR2: SGHTA and FQGNSA. V dropped 2 bases and J dropped 14 bases, with 19 bases sitting between them. The CDR3 coding sequence is TGTGCCAGCAGCTTATTCACGGGACCCTCAAAAGAGTTCTTC. It specifies CASSLFTGPSKEFF.

This clonotype turned up a few times. V and J are TRBV11-2 and TRBJ2-1, with 12 bases fitting TRBD2. The germline V gene has CDR1 SGHAT and CDR2 FQNNGV. The CDR3 length is 18 residues. Trimming took 3 bases from V and 9 from J; bases not matched to a gene: 15. The DNA for the CDR3 is TGTGCCAGCAGCTTGTTGCTAGCGGGAGGGCCCCTACACGGTGAGCAGTTCTTC. Amino acid sequence: CASSLLLAGGPLHGEQFF.